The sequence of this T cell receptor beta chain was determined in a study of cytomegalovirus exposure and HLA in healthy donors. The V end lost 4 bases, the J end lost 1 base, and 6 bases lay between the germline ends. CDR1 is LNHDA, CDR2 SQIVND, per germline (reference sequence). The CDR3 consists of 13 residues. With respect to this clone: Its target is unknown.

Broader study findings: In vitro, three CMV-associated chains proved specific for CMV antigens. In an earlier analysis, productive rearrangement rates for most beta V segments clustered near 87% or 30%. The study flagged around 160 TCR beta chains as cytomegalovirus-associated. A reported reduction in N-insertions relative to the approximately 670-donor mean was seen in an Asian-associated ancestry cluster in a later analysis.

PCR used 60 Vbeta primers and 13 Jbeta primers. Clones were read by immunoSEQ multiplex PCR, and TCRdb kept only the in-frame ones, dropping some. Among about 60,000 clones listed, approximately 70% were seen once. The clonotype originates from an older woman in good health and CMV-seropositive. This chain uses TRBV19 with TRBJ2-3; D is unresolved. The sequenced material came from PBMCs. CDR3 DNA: TGTGCCAGTAGTACGACTCGCACAGATACGCAGTATTTT. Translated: CASSTTRTDTQYF.